These 20 T cell receptor beta chains were sequenced from one sample in a study of blood T cells in healthy people across ages. A J-beta primer mix and a sample-barcoded 5' primer were used in a second PCR of roughly 7 to 12 cycles. TCRdb called the 5' RACE reads again in MiXCR, with one record for every CDR3 protein. Of about 1.6 million distinct CDR3 sequences listed, 34% are singletons. Sequencing input: blood. Every receptor here comes from a woman aged 25 to 39 in good health.

The chain has TRBV12-3 or TRBV12-4 and TRBJ1-5, with D perhaps TRBD1 (5 bases). The CDR3 length is 13 residues. V dropped 3 bases and J dropped 7 bases, with 10 bases sitting between them. CDR3 region: CASSLRDVQPQHF. In DNA form, the CDR3 reads TGTGCCAGCAGTTTGAGGGACGTCCAGCCCCAGCATTTT.

In DNA form, the CDR3 reads TGCAGTGCTAGAGAACAGGGTCACCAGCCCCAGCATTTT. This sequence encodes CSAREQGHQPQHF. This chain links TRBV20-1 with TRBJ1-5; D perhaps matches TRBD1 (6 bases). This CDR3 has 13 residues. The germline V gene encodes CDR1 DFQATT and CDR2 SNEGSKA (reference sequence). Trimming took 0 bases from V and 7 from J, leaving 10 bases between them.

This clonotype was recorded at least ten times. The chain couples TRBV7-3 to TRBJ2-7; D gene ambiguous. The length of the CDR3 is 14 residues. The V and J ends lost 3 bases and 10 bases respectively, with 19 bases between them. Germline V gene lookup returns CDR1 SGHTA and CDR2 FQGTGA. The CDR3 sequence: CASSFPVTYTEQYF. The CDR3 nucleotides are TGTGCCAGCAGCTTCCCCGTAACTTATACGGAACAGTACTTC.

This chain joins TRBV5-5 and TRBJ2-1, with a possible D match to TRBD2 (6 bases). V lost 5 bases, J lost 8 bases, and 23 bases lay in between. The CDR3 covers 16 residues. Germline V lookup: CDR1 SGHKS, CDR2 YYEKEE (reference sequence). As DNA, the CDR3 is TGTGCCAGCAGTTCCCACCAGGGACTCCCGAGGGATGAGCAGTTCTTC. This gives the protein CASSSHQGLPRDEQFF. Complete variable domain (other parts from reference TRBV5-5 and TRBJ2-1): DAGVTQSPTHLIKTRGQQVTLRCSPISGHKSVSWYQQVLGQGPQFIFQYYEKEERGRGNFPDRFSARQFPNYSSELNVNALLLGDSALYLCASSSHQGLPRDEQFFGPGTRLTVL.

In its sample, this clonotype was seen a few times. The chain joins TRBV5-1 to TRBJ2-5; perhaps TRBD2 as D (6 bases). Trimming took off 4 bases at V and 7 bases at J, with 20 bases between the two ends. CDR3 length equals 15 residues. Germline-derived CDR1 and CDR2 are SGHRS and YFSETQ. The CDR3 loop reads CASSASQSHGGTQYF. The DNA of the CDR3 is TGCGCCAGCAGCGCGTCACAGAGCCACGGGGGGACCCAGTACTTC.

There are a few counts of this clonotype. In DNA form, the CDR3 reads TGTGCCAGCAGCTTGGTAGGGGGAAACACCGGGGAGCTGTTTTTT. Translating gives CASSLVGGNTGELFF. V and J are TRBV5-5 and TRBJ2-2; possibly TRBD1 for D (6 bases). The V end was cut by 0 bases, the J end by 2 bases, with 8 bases between. The germline CDR1 and CDR2 sequences are SGHKS and YYEKEE (reference sequence). CDR3 size: 15 residues.

A remark on this clonotype: A much larger clone lies one base from this, so it may be a read error. V usage is TRBV29-1 and J usage is TRBJ2-7, with D unresolved. CDR1 and CDR2 (germline): SQVTM, ANQGSEA. Trimming took off 4 bases at V and 3 bases at J, with 7 bases between the two ends. The CDR3 contains 11 residues. The CDR3 coding sequence is TGCAGCGTTGCTGTCTACTACGAGCAGTACTTC. Translated: CSVAVYYEQYF.

The chain couples TRBV5-4 to TRBJ2-7; no definite D call. Germline CDR1 and CDR2: SGHNT and YYREEE (reference sequence). The V and J ends lost 4 bases and 6 bases respectively, with 17 bases between them. The CDR3 has 14 amino acids. Here the CDR3 reads CASSLQTGRTEQYF. The CDR3 DNA sequence: TGTGCCAGCAGCCTCCAGACGGGCAGGACCGAGCAGTACTTC.

This clonotype was recorded many times. V and J are TRBV29-1 and TRBJ1-2, with D perhaps matching TRBD1 (5 bases). Deletions cut 4 bases from V and 7 bases from J, with 10 bases between. The CDR3 runs to 11 residues. Per the germline V gene, CDR1 is SQVTM and CDR2 is ANQGSEA. The CDR3 here is CSVAGGAGYTF. The DNA for the CDR3 is TGCAGCGTTGCTGGGGGTGCTGGCTACACCTTC.

The DNA of the CDR3 is TGTGCCAGCAGCTTTATGCGGGGTTACCAGCCCCAGCATTTT. As protein: CASSFMRGYQPQHF. The chain links TRBV7-2 to TRBJ1-5; no clear D. The CDR3 runs 14 residues. The V end lost 3 bases, the J end lost 7 bases, and 13 bases lay between the germline ends. Germline V gives CDR1 SGHTA, CDR2 FQGNSA.

The genes are TRBV5-1 and TRBJ1-2; no clear D. The CDR3 runs to 15 residues. Per germline, CDR1 SGHRS and CDR2 YFSETQ. V lost 0 bases and J 6 bases, leaving 15 bases between the germline ends. CDR3 amino acids: CASSLESPFGHGYTF. As DNA, the CDR3 is TGCGCCAGCAGCTTGGAATCCCCGTTCGGGCATGGCTACACCTTC.

In this sample, this clonotype turned up a few times. The chain couples TRBV7-2 to TRBJ2-2; TRBD2 agrees at 14 bases. Germline CDR1 and CDR2: SGHTA and FQGNSA. The trim removed 4 bases at V and 3 bases at J, leaving 10 bases unmatched. The CDR3 length is 19 residues. The CDR3 spells CASSWTSGTSGRYTGELFF. The CDR3 nucleotides are TGTGCCAGCAGCTGGACTTCCGGGACTAGCGGGAGATACACCGGGGAGCTGTTTTTT.

This chain connects TRBV7-9 to TRBJ1-2; 7 bases line up with TRBD1. Germline CDR1 reads SEHNR; CDR2 reads FQNEAQ (reference sequence). The CDR3 covers 14 residues. Trimming took 8 bases from V and 5 from J; bases not matched to a gene: 11. The CDR3 here is CASGDSGRGYGYTF. CDR3 nucleotide sequence: TGTGCCAGCGGCGACTCGGGCAGGGGGTATGGCTACACCTTC.

This chain uses TRBV9 with TRBJ2-1, with TRBD2 matching 9 bases. The tail of the sequence fits TRBJ2-7 better, so the J call may be wrong. Germline loops: CDR1 SGDLS, CDR2 YYNGEE. The CDR3 runs to 15 residues. For the CDR3, the DNA is TGTGCCAGCAGCGGAAGCGGGGGGTGGTACAATGAGCAGTACTTC. Protein sequence: CASSGSGGWYNEQYF.

DNA of the CDR3: TGTGCCACCGTAACGTGGGGCGACGTTGAAGCTTTCTTT. Protein product: CATVTWGDVEAFF. V is TRBV12-3 or TRBV12-4 and J is TRBJ1-1; weak D call: TRBD1 (5 bases). The CDR3 has 13 amino acids. With 10 bases removed from V and 7 bases from J, the gap between germline ends came to 19 bases.

This clonotype was picked up a small number of times. V usage is TRBV7-3 and J usage is TRBJ2-5; 8 bases map to TRBD2. The CDR3 covers 16 residues. Germline V gives CDR1 SGHTA, CDR2 FQGTGA. Losses at the gene ends were 5 bases for V and 4 bases for J; bases not matched to a gene: 12. CDR3 coding DNA: TGTGCCAGCAGCCCAGGGAGCCCAGCGGGAGTAGAGACCCAGTACTTC. Protein product: CASSPGSPAGVETQYF.

A word on this clonotype: This may stem from a read error, because a much larger clone lies one nucleotide away. The chain joins TRBV4-1 to TRBJ2-1; D gene uncertain. Trimming cost V 0 bases and J 11 bases, with 11 bases left between them. From germline, CDR1 is MGHRA and CDR2 YSYEKL. CDR3 length: 13 residues. The CDR3 bases are TGCGCCAGCAGCCAAGATGTAATCGATAAGCAGTTCTTC. It encodes CASSQDVIDKQFF.

This clonotype appeared many times. The chain has TRBV4-1 and TRBJ2-7, with no clear D. V was shortened by 1 base and J by 6 bases, with 7 bases between the two germline ends. CDR3 length: 12 amino acids. Germline-derived CDR1 and CDR2 are MGHRA and YSYEKL. CDR3 amino acids: CASSQVQGEQYF. The CDR3 bases are TGCGCCAGCAGCCAAGTACAAGGCGAGCAGTACTTC.

This clonotype was counted only a few times. The chain combines TRBV30 with TRBJ1-1; D may be TRBD1 (5 bases). V was cut by 1 base and J by 1 base, with 7 bases left in between. Germline V gives CDR1 GTSNPN, CDR2 SVGIG (reference sequence). The CDR3 loop spans 13 amino acids. CDR3 loop: CAWSGTGNTEAFF. CDR3 bases: TGTGCCTGGAGTGGCACAGGGAACACTGAAGCTTTCTTT.

This clonotype showed up just a few times. This chain connects TRBV5-1 to TRBJ2-7, with 7 nucleotides matching TRBD1. The CDR3 has 15 residues. Germline trimming cut 4 bases from V and 3 bases from J; bases unmatched to any gene: 10. CDR1 is SGHRS and CDR2 is YFSETQ in the germline V gene. CDR3 DNA: TGCGCCAGCAGCCCGTTACAGGGGTGGGTCTACGAGCAGTACTTC. Translated, it gives CASSPLQGWVYEQYF.